This passage covers 18 T cell receptor beta chains from one sample sequenced in a study of T-cell memory formation after mild COVID-19. TCRdb re-called the 5' RACE reads with MiXCR, one entry per CDR3 protein. The sample yields 300,000 or so distinct CDR3 sequences, under 20% seen once. What was sequenced was PBMCs or a T cell subset sorted from them (not recorded which). The receptor set was obtained from a man aged 18 to 35 who had mild COVID-19 (a few samples of this study predate the infection). Cell type and time point are not known.

In its sample, this clonotype was seen many times. The V and J genes are TRBV19 and TRBJ2-2; D gene uncertain. This CDR3 region has 15 residues. With 0 bases removed from V and 6 bases from J, the gap between germline ends came to 11 bases. CDR1 and CDR2 (germline): LNHDA, SQIVND (reference sequence). This CDR3 is CASSIDLTWPGELFF. The CDR3 region has the DNA TGTGCCAGTAGTATAGATCTCACTTGGCCCGGGGAGCTGTTTTTT. Full variable domain (outside the CDR3, taken from reference TRBV19 and TRBJ2-2): DGGITQSPKYLFRKEGQNVTLSCEQNLNHDAMYWYRQDPGQGLRLIYYSQIVNDFQKGDIAEGYSVSREKKESFPLTVTSAQKNPTAFYLCASSIDLTWPGELFFGEGSRLTVL.

The rearrangement uses TRBV27 and TRBJ2-2; TRBD2 is a possible D gene (7 bases). CDR3 size: 13 residues. Germline assignment: CDR1 MNHEY and CDR2 SMNVEV (reference sequence). V lost 10 bases and J lost 3, with 12 bases in between. CDR3 DNA sequence: TGTGCCACGGGGAGGGGGTACACCGGGGAGCTGTTTTTT. Protein sequence: CATGRGYTGELFF.

This clonotype has more than one count but fewer than ten. This chain joins TRBV6-2 or TRBV6-3 and TRBJ1-1, with a possible D match to TRBD1 (6 bases). The length of the CDR3 is 18 residues. V lost 8 bases, J lost 0 bases, and 25 bases lay in between. The V gene's germline CDR1 is MNHEY and CDR2 SVGEGT. The CDR3 bases are TGTGCCAGCCAGCCTCACCCTACCAGGACAGTTATGAACACTGAAGCTTTCTTT. Protein: CASQPHPTRTVMNTEAFF.

This clonotype has more than one count but fewer than ten. V gene TRBV12-3 or TRBV12-4 combines with J gene TRBJ2-5; 8 bases map to TRBD2. The CDR3 is 13 amino acids. Losses at the gene ends were 6 bases for V and 3 bases for J; bases not matched to a gene: 3. CDR3 sequence reads: CASSGGAEETQYF. CDR3 in DNA: TGTGCCAGCAGCGGGGGGGCCGAAGAGACCCAGTACTTC.

The chain links TRBV24-1 to TRBJ2-1; 10 bases fit TRBD2. V trimming: 4 bases; J trimming: 7 bases; junction bases outside the gene matches: 9. From germline, CDR1 is KGHDR and CDR2 SFDVKD. This CDR3 spans 16 amino acids. Here the CDR3 DNA reads TGTGCCACCAGTGACTCCAGCGGGGGGGTTTTTAATGAGCAGTTCTTC. The encoded protein is CATSDSSGGVFNEQFF.

The rearrangement links TRBV5-4 to TRBJ2-3; tentatively, D is TRBD1 or TRBD2 (6 bases each). The CDR3 is 14 amino acids. Trimming removed 2 bases from V and 10 bases from J, with 17 bases in between. Germline V gives CDR1 SGHNT, CDR2 YYREEE (reference sequence). CDR3 amino acids: CASSFPGGPGSQYF. CDR3 nucleotide sequence: TGTGCCAGCAGCTTTCCTGGGGGGCCGGGATCGCAGTATTTT.

The chain employs TRBV24-1 and TRBJ2-4; 8 bases line up with TRBD1. Germline loops: CDR1 KGHDR, CDR2 SFDVKD. This CDR3 is 18 amino acids long. V trimming: 1 base; J trimming: 0 bases; junction bases outside the gene matches: 7. CDR3 sequence (DNA): TGTGCCACCAGTGATTTATCCGGACAGGGACTAGCCAAAAACATTCAGTACTTC. It encodes CATSDLSGQGLAKNIQYF.

The V gene is TRBV7-8, the J gene TRBJ1-4, with a tentative D call TRBD1 (5 bases). Trimming removed 10 bases at V and 2 bases at J, with 14 bases between. Germline V CDR1 and CDR2: SGHVS, FQNEAQ. The CDR3 spans 14 residues. The CDR3 coding sequence is TGTGCCACCAAAGACAGCCGGACTAATGAAAAACTGTTTTTT. This translates into CATKDSRTNEKLFF.

The rearrangement uses TRBV4-3 and TRBJ1-4; D is undetermined. Germline V CDR1 and CDR2: LGHNA, YSLEER. This CDR3 region has 14 residues. Trimming left V 5 bases short and J 8 bases short, with 15 bases between. The CDR3 DNA sequence: TGCGCCAGCAGCTTAGGACCCGGGAGGGAAAAACTGTTTTTT. Amino acid sequence: CASSLGPGREKLFF.

This clonotype was detected only a few times. The rearrangement uses TRBV4-1 and TRBJ1-2; no clear D gene. CDR3 length: 14 residues. V was cut by 7 bases and J by 4 bases, with 16 bases left in between. Germline CDR1 is MGHRA and CDR2 is YSYEKL. The CDR3 loop is CASNSYGQSYGYTF. CDR3 nucleotide sequence: TGCGCCAGCAACTCCTACGGTCAAAGCTATGGCTACACCTTC.

The genes are TRBV5-1 and TRBJ1-1; D perhaps matches TRBD1 (5 bases). Deletions cut 6 bases from V and 4 bases from J, with 16 bases between. The CDR3 is made up of 14 amino acids. Germline V gene lookup returns CDR1 SGHRS and CDR2 YFSETQ. The CDR3 coding sequence is TGCGCCAGCAAGAATCAGGGTTTTGGCACTGAAGCTTTCTTT. Translation: CASKNQGFGTEAFF. Full variable domain (missing parts from reference TRBV5-1 and TRBJ1-1): KAGVTQTPRYLIKTRGQQVTLSCSPISGHRSVSWYQQTPGQGLQFLFEYFSETQRNKGNFPGRFSGRQFSNSRSEMNVSTLELGDSALYLCASKNQGFGTEAFFGQGTRLTVV.

This sequence joins TRBV7-9 and TRBJ2-3; D gene ambiguous. V was clipped by 4 bases and J by 2 bases, with 16 bases between them. The CDR3 sequence is 16 residues long. From germline, CDR1 is SEHNR and CDR2 FQNEAQ (reference sequence). CDR3 residues: CASSSRIGTYTDTQYF. The CDR3 DNA sequence: TGTGCCAGCAGCTCCCGGATAGGTACTTACACAGATACGCAGTATTTT. Complete variable domain (other parts from reference TRBV7-9 and TRBJ2-3): DTGVSQNPRHKITKRGQNVTFRCDPISEHNRLYWYRQTLGQGPEFLTYFQNEAQLEKSRLLSDRFSAERPKGSFSTLEIQRTEQGDSAMYLCASSSRIGTYTDTQYFGPGTRLTVL.

This clonotype is termed medium-sized (0.01 to 0.1%). The chain combines TRBV5-1 with TRBJ2-3; no clear D. CDR1 is SGHRS, CDR2 YFSETQ, per germline. This CDR3 has 14 amino acids. Trimming left V 2 bases short and J 1 base short, with 8 bases between. CDR3 nucleotides: TGCGCCAGCAGCTTCGAACGAGGCACAGATACGCAGTATTTT. Its protein product is CASSFERGTDTQYF.

The chain uses TRBV5-1 and TRBJ2-7; 10 positions match TRBD1. Germline assignment: CDR1 SGHRS and CDR2 YFSETQ. The trim removed 0 bases at V and 2 bases at J, leaving 2 bases unmatched. There are 15 residues in the CDR3. CDR3 region: CASSLGQGAPYEQYF. The CDR3 bases are TGCGCCAGCAGCTTGGGACAGGGGGCCCCCTACGAGCAGTACTTC.

The chain uses TRBV6-1 and TRBJ2-3, with 8 bases matching TRBD2. CDR3 length equals 14 residues. Trimming cost V 11 bases and J 1 base; bases outside gene matches: 8. CDR1 MNHNS and CDR2 SASEGT come from the germline V gene. The CDR3: CAFKRGLGTDTQYF. CDR3 sequence (DNA): TGTGCCTTCAAGAGGGGACTAGGCACAGATACGCAGTATTTT.

The chain uses TRBV12-3 or TRBV12-4 and TRBJ2-7; no reliable D call. The CDR3 is 13 amino acids. V lost 3 bases, J lost 2 bases, and 8 bases lay in between. In nucleotides, the CDR3 is TGTGCCAGCAGTTTTTCCGGTGCCTACGAGCAGTACTTC. Translation gives CASSFSGAYEQYF.

This chain uses TRBV7-2 with TRBJ1-6, with a possible D match to TRBD1 (6 bases). CDR1 SGHTA and CDR2 FQGNSA come from the germline V gene. The V and J ends lost 4 bases and 4 bases respectively, with 14 bases between them. The length of the CDR3 is 16 residues. The CDR3 nucleotides read TGTGCCAGCAGCTCCTATAGGGGGGGTTATAATTCACCCCTCCACTTT. Its protein is CASSSYRGGYNSPLHF.

This clonotype was found many times. J is TRBJ2-1 and V is TRBV7-9, with 7 bases identical to TRBD2. J lost 9 bases, V lost 2 bases, and 1 base had no gene match. This CDR3 is 12 amino acids long. Germline assignment: CDR1 SEHNR and CDR2 FQNEAQ (reference sequence). CDR3 in amino acids: CASSLSGGEQFF. CDR3 nucleotide sequence: TGTGCCAGCAGCTTATCGGGGGGTGAGCAGTTCTTC.